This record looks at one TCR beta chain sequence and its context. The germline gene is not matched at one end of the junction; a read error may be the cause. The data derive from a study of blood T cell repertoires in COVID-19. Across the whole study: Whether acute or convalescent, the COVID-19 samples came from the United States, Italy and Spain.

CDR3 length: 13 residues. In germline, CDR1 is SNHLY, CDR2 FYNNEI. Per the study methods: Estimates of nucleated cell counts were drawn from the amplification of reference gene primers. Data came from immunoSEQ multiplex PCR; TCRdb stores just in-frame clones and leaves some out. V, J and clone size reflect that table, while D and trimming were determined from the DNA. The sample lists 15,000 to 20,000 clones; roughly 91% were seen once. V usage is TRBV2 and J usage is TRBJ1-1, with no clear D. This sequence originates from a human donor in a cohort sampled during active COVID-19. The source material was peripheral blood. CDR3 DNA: TGTGCCAGCATTGAAGTCCCTTACACTGAAGCTTTCTTT. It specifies CASIEVPYTEAFF.